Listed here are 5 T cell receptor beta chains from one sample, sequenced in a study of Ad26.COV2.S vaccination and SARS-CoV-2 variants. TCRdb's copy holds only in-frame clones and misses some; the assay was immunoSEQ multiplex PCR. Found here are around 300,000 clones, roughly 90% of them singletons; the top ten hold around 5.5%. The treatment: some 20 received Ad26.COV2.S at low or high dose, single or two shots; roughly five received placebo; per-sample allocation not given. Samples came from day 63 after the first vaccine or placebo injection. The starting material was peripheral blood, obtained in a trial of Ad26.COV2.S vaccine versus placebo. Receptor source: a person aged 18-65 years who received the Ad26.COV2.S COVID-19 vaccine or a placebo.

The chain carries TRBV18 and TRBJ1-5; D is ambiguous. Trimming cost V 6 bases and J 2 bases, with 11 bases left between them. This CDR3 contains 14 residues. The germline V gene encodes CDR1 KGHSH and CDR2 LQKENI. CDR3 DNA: TGTGCCAGCTCCCAGCGGTGGGGCAATCAGCCCCAGCATTTT. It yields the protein CASSQRWGNQPQHF. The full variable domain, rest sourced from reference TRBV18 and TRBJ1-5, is NAGVMQNPRHLVRRRGQEARLRCSPMKGHSHVYWYRQLPEEGLKFMVYLQKENIIDESGMPKERFSAEFPKEGPSILRIQQVVRGDSAAYFCASSQRWGNQPQHFGDGTRLSIL.

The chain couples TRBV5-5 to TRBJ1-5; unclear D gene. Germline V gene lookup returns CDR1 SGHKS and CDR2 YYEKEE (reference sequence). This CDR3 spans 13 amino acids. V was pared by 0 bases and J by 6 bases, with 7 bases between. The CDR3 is CASSLAWGQPQHF. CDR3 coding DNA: TGTGCCAGCAGCTTGGCTTGGGGTCAGCCCCAGCATTTT.

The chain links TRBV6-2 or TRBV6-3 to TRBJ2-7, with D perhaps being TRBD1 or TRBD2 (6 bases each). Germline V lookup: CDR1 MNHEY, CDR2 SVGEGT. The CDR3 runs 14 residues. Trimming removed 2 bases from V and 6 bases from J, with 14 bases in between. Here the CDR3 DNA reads TGTGCCAGCAGTTACAATACTGGAGGGGGCGAGCAGTACGTC. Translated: CASSYNTGGGEQYV.

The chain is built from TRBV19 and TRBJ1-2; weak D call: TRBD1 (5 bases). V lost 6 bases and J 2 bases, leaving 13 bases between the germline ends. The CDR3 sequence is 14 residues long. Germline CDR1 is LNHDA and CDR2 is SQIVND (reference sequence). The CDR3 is CASSSTVKNYGYTF. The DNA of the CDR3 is TGTGCCAGTAGCTCGACAGTGAAAAACTATGGCTACACCTTC.

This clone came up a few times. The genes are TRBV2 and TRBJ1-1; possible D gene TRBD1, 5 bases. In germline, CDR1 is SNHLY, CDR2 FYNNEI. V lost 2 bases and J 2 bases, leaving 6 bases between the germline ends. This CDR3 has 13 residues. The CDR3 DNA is TGTGCCAGCAGTGAACAGGGTAACACTGAAGCTTTCTTT. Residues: CASSEQGNTEAFF.